Listed here is a single TCR beta chain. V lost 3 bases and J lost 5; bases outside the gene matches: 10. This CDR3 is 18 amino acids long. The germline CDR1 and CDR2 sequences are SGHAT and FQNNGV. The table came from immunoSEQ multiplex PCR; TCRdb's copy has only in-frame clones and leaves some out. The data hold over 95,000 clones, with about 83% observed a single time. This entry comes from a study of blood T cell repertoires in COVID-19. Turning to the study itself: The origin of the acute and convalescent COVID-19 samples was the United States, Italy and Spain. Nucleic acid was either cDNA or gDNA, and it came from T cells, B-cell-depleted T cells, or PBMCs.

V and J are TRBV11-2 and TRBJ1-4, with 12 bases fitting TRBD1. This receptor was obtained from a man in his 70s with active or convalescent COVID-19. What was sequenced was peripheral blood. The CDR3 DNA follows: TGTGCCAGCAGCTTGACCGGGACAGGGGGCTCGGGAAATGAAAAACTGTTTTTT. As protein: CASSLTGTGGSGNEKLFF.